Listed here are 7 T cell receptor beta chains from one sample, sequenced in a study of T-cell memory formation after mild COVID-19. MiXCR was run by TCRdb on the 5' RACE reads, yielding one entry per CDR3 protein. The sample includes approximately 300,000 distinct CDR3 sequences, around 15% of them seen just once. Sequences were obtained from PBMCs or a T cell subset sorted from them (not recorded which). The receptors derive from a man aged 18 to 30 who had mild COVID-19 (a few samples of this study predate the infection). Cell type and time point are not known.

This chain joins TRBV27 and TRBJ1-2; D remains ambiguous. The CDR3 totals 16 residues. Trimming took off 3 bases at V and 1 base at J, with 15 bases between the two ends. The germline V gene has CDR1 MNHEY and CDR2 SMNVEV (reference sequence). This CDR3 reads CASSFFGFRGNYGYTF. The CDR3 nucleotides read TGTGCCAGCAGTTTTTTCGGATTCCGCGGTAACTATGGCTACACCTTC.

This clonotype has a count of ten or more. This chain links TRBV20-1 with TRBJ2-3, with TRBD2 matching 7 bases. CDR1 and CDR2 (germline): DFQATT, SNEGSKA (reference sequence). J was trimmed by 0 bases and V by 2 bases; bases with no gene match: 5. There are 15 residues in the CDR3. CDR3 in amino acids: CSARSWRESTDTQYF. Here the CDR3 DNA reads TGCAGTGCTAGAAGCTGGCGGGAGAGCACAGATACGCAGTATTTT.

In this sample, this clonotype turned up a few times. The rearrangement joins TRBV13 to TRBJ2-7; D possibly uses TRBD1 or TRBD2 (6 bases each). Germline CDR1 reads PRHDT; CDR2 reads FYEKMQ (reference sequence). V was pared by 5 bases and J by 4 bases, with 15 bases between. This CDR3 spans 14 amino acids. CDR3 amino acids: CASSRIGGFYEQYF. DNA for the CDR3: TGTGCCAGCAGCCGTATCGGGGGCTTTTACGAGCAGTACTTC.

This clonotype has more than one count but fewer than ten. The rearrangement links TRBV7-9 to TRBJ1-5, with TRBD1 identical over 10 bases. Trimming at V came to 4 bases and at J to 6 bases, leaving 9 bases not matched to a gene. The CDR3 is made up of 16 amino acids. From germline, CDR1 is SEHNR and CDR2 FQNEAQ (reference sequence). Written as DNA, the CDR3 is TGTGCCAGCAGCTCAACCGGGACAGGGGCTTTTCAGCCCCAGCATTTT. Its protein is CASSSTGTGAFQPQHF.

J is TRBJ1-4 and V is TRBV20-1; D is perhaps TRBD1 (5 bases). This CDR3 region has 16 residues. The V gene lost 0 bases and the J gene lost 8 bases, with 19 bases spanning the gap. The germline V gene encodes CDR1 DFQATT and CDR2 SNEGSKA (reference sequence). The CDR3, as DNA: TGCAGTGCTAGAGAATGGGGGACCAGTAGAGAGGAAAAACTGTTTTTT. Protein: CSAREWGTSREEKLFF.

DNA of the CDR3: TGTGCCAGCAGTCCCGGGACAGGGCGGACTGGCGAGCAGTACTTC. It specifies CASSPGTGRTGEQYF. V usage is TRBV12-3 or TRBV12-4 and J usage is TRBJ2-7; 9 bases are shared with TRBD1. The CDR3 has 15 amino acids. V shed 5 bases, J shed 6 bases, and the junction held 11 bases outside the gene matches.

This clonotype was seen only a few times. The chain has TRBV9 and TRBJ2-5; D is possibly TRBD1 or TRBD2 (5 bases each). This CDR3 is 14 amino acids long. Per germline, CDR1 SGDLS and CDR2 YYNGEE. Trimming cost V 6 bases and J 3 bases, with 15 bases left between them. The CDR3 nucleotides read TGTGCCAGCAACCGCGTAGGGACCGAAGAGACCCAGTACTTC. Translated: CASNRVGTEETQYF.